This TCR beta chain originates from a study of blood T cells in healthy people across ages. Then a second PCR, running roughly 6 to 11 cycles, was carried out with a sample-barcoded 5' primer and a J-beta primer mix. TCRdb processed the 5' RACE reads anew with MiXCR; each CDR3 protein has one entry. The sample includes some 1,000,000 distinct CDR3 sequences, about 25% seen only once; the top ten take about 0.8%. This CDR3 region has 15 residues. The germline CDR1 and CDR2 sequences are SGHTA and FQGTGA. V was clipped by 5 bases and J by 4 bases, with 17 bases between them. The same specimen was also included in a second study, on T cells of mothers and their children.

Specimen: blood. The receptor comes from a girl aged 2-10 years in good health. The chain combines TRBV7-3 with TRBJ1-1; tentatively, D is TRBD1 (6 bases). CDR3 residues: CASSLTGSGVTEAFF. CDR3 nucleotides: TGTGCCAGCAGCCTGACAGGCTCTGGCGTCACTGAAGCTTTCTTT.